This TCR beta chain appears in the sequencing data of a study of control samples from healthy donors and cancer patients. Sequencing used immunoSEQ multiplex PCR; TCRdb keeps in-frame clones, though not all of them. This sample has about 28,000 clones, with approximately 87% found just once. Germline lookup yields CDR1 SEHNR and CDR2 FQNEAQ (reference sequence). The CDR3 contains 13 residues. Trimming removed 1 base at V and 4 bases at J, with 8 bases between. The sequence came from a woman aged 40 to 50 with lung cancer. The J gene is TRBJ2-7, the V gene TRBV7-9; D remains unclear. Sequences were obtained from PBMCs. The CDR3 region is CASSLGASYEQYF. The CDR3 DNA is TGTGCCAGCAGCTTAGGGGCATCTTACGAGCAGTACTTC.